One and the same sample provided the 16 T cell receptor beta chains below, sequenced in a study of blood T cell repertoires in COVID-19. Using immunoSEQ multiplex PCR, the repertoire was profiled, and TCRdb retains in-frame clones only, with some absent. The top ten clones hold around 1.6% of a sample with 250,000 to 350,000 clones, around 84% of them seen once. The sequenced material came from peripheral blood. These receptors all stem from a human donor with COVID-19, enrolled during active disease. The donor label of this sample is uncertain.

The J gene is TRBJ2-7, the V gene TRBV6-5, with TRBD1 matching over 10 bases. The CDR3 contains 15 residues. V was pared by 4 bases and J by 3 bases, with 6 bases of the junction left unmatched. Per germline, CDR1 MNHEY and CDR2 SVGAGI. DNA for the CDR3: TGTGCCAGCAGTTCCCCGGGACAGGGGAACTACGAGCAGTACTTC. Translating gives CASSSPGQGNYEQYF.

V is TRBV5-4 and J is TRBJ1-2; D is perhaps TRBD1 (6 bases). The germline CDR1 and CDR2 sequences are SGHNT and YYREEE (reference sequence). The CDR3 is made up of 14 amino acids. Trimming pared 1 base from V and 2 bases from J, leaving 9 bases between. The chain's CDR3 is CASSLPQGNYGYTF. The CDR3 DNA sequence: TGTGCCAGCAGCTTGCCGCAGGGGAACTATGGCTACACCTTC.

V gene TRBV4-1 combines with J gene TRBJ2-1; a possible D gene is TRBD2 (6 bases). The CDR3 consists of 16 residues. Germline V gives CDR1 MGHRA, CDR2 YSYEKL. V dropped 2 bases and J dropped 7 bases, with 18 bases sitting between them. The CDR3 nucleotides read TGCGCCAGCAGCCAACACTCTTTGGCGGAGGGTAATGAGCAGTTCTTC. Its translation is CASSQHSLAEGNEQFF.

There are a few counts of this clone. The chain is built from TRBV3-1 (or the pseudogene TRBV3-2) and TRBJ1-5, with a possible D match to TRBD1 (5 bases). This CDR3 comprises 14 residues. V gave up 3 bases and J gave up 3 bases, with 9 bases separating them. The V gene's germline CDR1 is LGHDT and CDR2 YNNKEL (reference sequence). The CDR3 sequence: CASSHQGHNQPQHF. CDR3 in DNA: TGTGCCAGCAGCCACCAGGGCCACAATCAGCCCCAGCATTTT.

This sequence joins TRBV5-1 and TRBJ2-1, with 9 bases aligning to TRBD1. The V and J ends lost 4 bases and 7 bases, in that order; junction bases with no gene match: 6. CDR1 is SGHRS, CDR2 YFSETQ, per germline. This CDR3 has 14 residues. CDR3 loop: CASSVRQGGNEQFF. The CDR3 coding sequence is TGCGCCAGCAGCGTAAGACAGGGGGGGAATGAGCAGTTCTTC.

This chain links TRBV28 with TRBJ2-6; possible D gene TRBD1, 6 bases. Germline loops: CDR1 MDHEN, CDR2 SYDVKM. V was pared by 5 bases and J by 0 bases, with 11 bases between. The CDR3 extends over 16 amino acids. The CDR3 loop is CASSISGDSGANVLTF. The CDR3 bases are TGTGCCAGCAGTATCTCAGGGGACTCTGGGGCCAACGTCCTGACTTTC.

CDR3 in amino acids: CAISGSVGDSNQPQHF. The CDR3 DNA sequence: TGTGCCATCAGTGGGTCGGTCGGGGATAGCAATCAGCCCCAGCATTTT. The J gene is TRBJ1-5, the V gene TRBV10-3; D is unclear. The CDR3 is 16 residues long. V dropped 4 bases and J dropped 0 bases, with 13 bases sitting between them. The germline CDR1 and CDR2 sequences are ENHRY and SYGVKD.

The rearrangement uses TRBV29-1 and TRBJ2-7, with 9 positions matching TRBD1. The trim removed 6 bases at V and 4 bases at J, leaving 13 bases unmatched. From germline, CDR1 is SQVTM and CDR2 ANQGSEA. This CDR3 comprises 15 residues. CDR3 sequence (DNA): TGCAGCGTCAAACCTGACCGGGACAGGGAATACGAGCAGTACTTC. This translates into CSVKPDRDREYEQYF.

The chain uses TRBV2 and TRBJ1-6; possibly TRBD1 for D (5 bases). Germline loops: CDR1 SNHLY, CDR2 FYNNEI. V shed 3 bases and J shed 10 bases, with 13 bases lying between them. The CDR3 is 14 amino acids. The CDR3 sequence: CASSESPWGSPLHF. The CDR3 bases are TGTGCCAGCAGTGAGAGCCCTTGGGGCTCACCCCTCCACTTT. The variable domain in full, with the rest retrieved from reference TRBV2 and TRBJ1-6, is EPEVTQTPSHQVTQMGQEVILRCVPISNHLYFYWYRQILGQKVEFLVSFYNNEISEKSEIFDDQFSVERPDGSNFTLKIRSTKLEDSAMYFCASSESPWGSPLHFGNGTRLTVT.

This rearrangement joins TRBV7-6 to TRBJ2-5; D is perhaps TRBD2 (5 bases). CDR1 and CDR2 (germline): SGHVS, FNYEAQ. Trimming stripped 0 bases from V and 3 bases from J, with 14 bases between. The CDR3 is 16 residues long. DNA of the CDR3: TGTGCCAGCAGCTTAGCCATCGGGGAACCAAAAGAGACCCAGTACTTC. Translated: CASSLAIGEPKETQYF.

V usage is TRBV9 and J usage is TRBJ2-1; 8 bases are a match to TRBD2. V was clipped by 0 bases and J by 5 bases; unmatched bases: 7. Germline V gives CDR1 SGDLS, CDR2 YYNGEE. The CDR3 length is 16 residues. The CDR3 loop reads CASSVVTGLGNNEQFF. CDR3 bases: TGTGCCAGCAGCGTAGTGACGGGACTAGGGAACAATGAGCAGTTCTTC.

This chain joins TRBV2 and TRBJ1-2; 7 bases are a match to TRBD1. There are 17 residues in the CDR3. V lost 6 bases to trimming and J lost 2 bases; unmatched junction nucleotides: 15. CDR1 is SNHLY, CDR2 FYNNEI, per germline. Here the CDR3 reads CASRTGGQWTENYGYTF. The CDR3, as DNA: TGTGCCAGCAGGACCGGGGGACAGTGGACCGAAAACTATGGCTACACCTTC.

The V call is TRBV3-1 (or the pseudogene TRBV3-2), the J call TRBJ2-3; D not certain. This CDR3 region has 17 residues. In germline, CDR1 is LGHDT, CDR2 YNNKEL (reference sequence). V gave up 0 bases and J gave up 4 bases, with 17 bases separating them. CDR3 amino acids: CASSQEPSTFDPDTQYF. For the CDR3, the DNA is TGTGCCAGCAGCCAAGAACCCTCGACATTTGACCCAGATACGCAGTATTTT.

The rearrangement joins TRBV5-5 to TRBJ2-2; weak D call: TRBD2 (6 bases). Germline lookup yields CDR1 SGHKS and CDR2 YYEKEE (reference sequence). V was cut by 4 bases and J by 6 bases, with 13 bases left in between. The CDR3 consists of 14 residues. DNA for the CDR3: TGTGCCAGCAGCCGAGCGGGTGCCCCCGGGGAGCTGTTTTTT. Amino acids: CASSRAGAPGELFF.

This clone has only a few counts. The chain combines TRBV6-6 with TRBJ1-4, with 8 positions matching TRBD1. V trimming: 6 bases; J trimming: 8 bases; junction bases outside the gene matches: 5. The CDR3 extends over 13 amino acids. The V gene's germline CDR1 is MNHNY and CDR2 SVGAGI (reference sequence). CDR3 sequence: CASRNRDREKLFF. The CDR3 region has the DNA TGTGCCAGCAGAAACCGGGACAGGGAAAAACTGTTTTTT.

Concerning this clone: Because it lacks the conserved phenylalanine or tryptophan at the end, this CDR3 is likely a read error. The limits of the CDR3 on the DNA are not certain, so only TCRdb's listed CDR3 is given. The chain combines TRBV6-2 or TRBV6-3 with TRBJ2-7; TRBD1, the table's D call, lacks a check against the DNA. Germline lookup yields CDR1 MNHEY and CDR2 SVGEGT. The CDR3 sequence runs 12 residues, both termini included. The CDR3 reads CASSYYLGQGII.